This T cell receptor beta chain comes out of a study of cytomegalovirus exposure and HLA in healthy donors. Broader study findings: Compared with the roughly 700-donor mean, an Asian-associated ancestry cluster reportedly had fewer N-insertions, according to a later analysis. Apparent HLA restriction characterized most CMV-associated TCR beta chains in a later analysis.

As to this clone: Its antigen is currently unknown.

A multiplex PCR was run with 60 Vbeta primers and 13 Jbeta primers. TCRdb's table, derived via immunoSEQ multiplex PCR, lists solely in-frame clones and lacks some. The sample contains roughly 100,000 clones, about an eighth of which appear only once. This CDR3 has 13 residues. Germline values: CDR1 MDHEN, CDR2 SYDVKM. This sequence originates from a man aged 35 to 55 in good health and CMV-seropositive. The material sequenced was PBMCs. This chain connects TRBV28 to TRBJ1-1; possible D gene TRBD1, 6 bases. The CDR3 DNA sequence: TGTGCAACAGAAGGACAGCCGAACACTGAAGCTTTCTTT. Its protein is CATEGQPNTEAFF.